This T cell receptor (beta chain) derives from a study of T cell responses to AZD1222 COVID-19 vaccine (dated by TCRdb to the early 2020s). Concerning the study at large: AZD1222 recipients whose second dose came at about 4 weeks and those whose second dose came at about 12 weeks were combined into one group, since spike-specific TCR depth and breadth did not differ between the two schedules. A total of 233 trial participants underwent TCR sequencing, of whom under 220 had received two doses of AZD1222 and some 25 had received two doses of the MenACWY control vaccine. Trial participants were enrolled by age into 18-55, 56-69 and 70-plus year subgroups, with around 140, 26 and 57 TCR-sequenced participants respectively. The study at large found these results: A significant rise in spike-specific TCR breadth and depth was observed after two AZD1222 doses relative to day 0 and relative to MenACWY recipients. Vaccine-associated CD4 TCRs spanned the whole spike protein, with dominant responses in regions 160-218 and 743-854. Conclusions about previously exposed vaccinees are limited, since just five or six AZD1222 recipients were seropositive for SARS-CoV-2 at baseline. Reportedly, close to half of the unique spike-specific TCRs recognized epitopes lying outside the regions that are mutated in the B.1.351 and B.1.1.7 variants. The 56-69-year group was small, and its depth increase did not reach significance, likely because of low power. Because no day 14 peak-response samples were available, repertoires were characterized only after the peak T cell response. Most participants were white British and females outnumbered males, and the authors suggested that clonal diversity may have been underestimated.

The CDR3 regions of human TCRbeta chains were analyzed by immunosequencing. The authors' analysis ran thus. TCRs in the repertoires were matched against a reference library of SARS-CoV-2-specific TCRs that had been generated with the MIRA antigen-specificity platform. Breadth meant the fraction of unique TCRs that were SARS-CoV-2-associated, whereas depth meant the fraction of total T cells that were SARS-CoV-2-associated. Using the MIRA data, every spike-specific TCR was mapped to the spike region that the TCR reacted to and assigned to either a CD4 or a CD8 class. Log10-transformed breadth and depth values were compared by one-way ANOVA with Sidak's multiple comparisons tests. The immuneACCESS repertoire file appears here via TCRdb, limited to in-frame rearrangements. These files lack a portion of the clones; in checked studies, under half of the deficit traces to unresolved V genes, and the cause of the others is not known. That table supplies the V and J calls and clone size; D and trimming were determined from the DNA. The sample table holds more than 100,000 clones, of which over 90% were seen once. 1.5% to 2% of the sample goes to the ten largest clones.

Comments on this clone: Its antigen remains undetermined. No much larger clone exists at a distance of one base, and base qualities are not known.

From cysteine to phenylalanine, the CDR3 is 14 amino acids long. CDR3 DNA is the only sequence kept; it has 42 bases, read in frame from the first base. V was cut back by 3 bases and J by 5 bases, leaving a gap of 11 bases between them. The CDR1 and CDR2 encoded by the germline V gene are MDHEN and SYDVKM. This specimen's time point label, interpreted: baseline before first vaccination. Vaccinee samples came from UK trials COV001 and COV002, including a single-blind randomized controlled phase 2/3 trial of AZD1222 (ChAdOx1 nCoV-19) in healthy adults. For TCRbeta chain sequencing, PBMC samples from trial participants were taken at day 0 and at day 28 after the second dose.

This TCR derives from an adult in good health. The input for sequencing was peripheral blood, taken on day 0 of AZD1222 vaccination. The chain employs TRBV28 and TRBJ1-5, with TRBD1 tentatively as D gene (6 bases match). CDR3 reads: CASSFAGAHQPQHF. Read as DNA, the sequence is TGTGCCAGCAGTTTTGCAGGGGCGCATCAGCCCCAGCATTTT.